A single sample is the source of the 26 T cell receptor beta chains below, sequenced in a study of CD8 T cells in Susac syndrome. A quantity of about 0.5 to 1 ug RNA underwent reverse transcription using random hexamers. Each CDR3 protein is one row after TCRdb ran MiXCR on the immunoSEQ multiplex PCR reads. Seen here are more than 200,000 distinct CDR3 sequences, approximately 90% observed once, and the top ten hold less than 0.15%. The material sequenced was CD8+ T cells from PBMCs. These receptors were obtained from a human donor with multiple sclerosis.

Only one count was recorded for this clonotype. V is TRBV6-2 or TRBV6-3 and J is TRBJ1-1; 8 nucleotides match TRBD1. The CDR3 loop spans 19 amino acids. J lost 5 bases, V lost 0 bases, and 17 bases had no gene match. Germline loops: CDR1 MNHEY, CDR2 SVGEGT. The CDR3 nucleotides read TGTGCCAGCAGTTACTCTCCTCTACAACTGACAGGGGTCGGGACTGAAGCTTTCTTT. It translates to CASSYSPLQLTGVGTEAFF.

V usage is TRBV12-3 or TRBV12-4 and J usage is TRBJ2-3; 7 nucleotides agree with TRBD1. The length of the CDR3 is 13 residues. The V and J ends lost 3 bases and 6 bases, in that order; junction bases with no gene match: 3. CDR3 DNA sequence: TGTGCCAGCAGTTTGGGGACAGTTGATACGCAGTATTTT. Residues: CASSLGTVDTQYF.

The chain employs TRBV7-9 and TRBJ1-2; 7 bases align to TRBD1. After removal of 1 base from V and 2 bases from J, the junction contained 4 bases not matched to a gene. Germline V gives CDR1 SEHNR, CDR2 FQNEAQ (reference sequence). This CDR3 is 15 amino acids long. CDR3 DNA: TGTGCCAGCAGCTTAGTCTCGACAGGGAACTATGGCTACACCTTC. This encodes CASSLVSTGNYGYTF.

The chain recombines TRBV5-6 with TRBJ2-7; 7 bases align to TRBD2. From germline, CDR1 is SGHDT and CDR2 YYEEEE. The CDR3 has 13 residues. V dropped 7 bases and J dropped 0; count of bases not matched to a gene: 4. CDR3 residues: CASASGSSYEQYF. CDR3 DNA: TGTGCCAGCGCTAGCGGAAGCTCCTACGAGCAGTACTTC.

This clonotype was counted a few times. V gene TRBV20-1 combines with J gene TRBJ2-3; 10 bases fit TRBD1. The CDR3 totals 16 residues. After removal of 0 bases from V and 7 bases from J, the junction contained 10 bases not matched to a gene. Germline CDR1 and CDR2: DFQATT and SNEGSKA (reference sequence). CDR3 residues: CSARDLRRQGAHTQYF. CDR3 nucleotide sequence: TGCAGTGCTAGAGATCTCAGGAGACAGGGGGCACATACGCAGTATTTT.

The V gene is TRBV27, the J gene TRBJ2-4; possibly TRBD2 for D (6 bases). This CDR3 comprises 13 residues. Trimming cost V 4 bases and J 6 bases, with 10 bases left between them. Germline CDR1 reads MNHEY; CDR2 reads SMNVEV (reference sequence). In DNA form, the CDR3 reads TGTGCCAGCAGTTCGACCGGGGGAAACATTCAGTACTTC. This sequence encodes CASSSTGGNIQYF.

J is TRBJ1-2 and V is TRBV4-1, with a tentative D call TRBD1 (5 bases). With 4 bases removed from V and 6 bases from J, the gap between germline ends came to 6 bases. Looked up from germline, CDR1 is MGHRA and CDR2 is YSYEKL. This CDR3 region has 11 residues. The CDR3 DNA follows: TGCGCCAGCAGCCCAGGGAATGGCTACACCTTC. It specifies CASSPGNGYTF.

This clonotype was recorded only once. The chain couples TRBV2 to TRBJ2-3; TRBD2 matches at 11 bases. The CDR3 length is 14 residues. The junction had 6 bases not matched to a gene; V was cut back by 9 bases and J by 4 bases. Germline V gene data show CDR1 as SNHLY and CDR2 as FYNNEI. CDR3 sequence: CARLAGADADTQYF. CDR3 nucleotides: TGTGCCAGACTAGCGGGGGCCGACGCAGATACGCAGTATTTT. Full variable domain (remainder filled in from reference TRBV2 and TRBJ2-3): EPEVTQTPSHQVTQMGQEVILRCVPISNHLYFYWYRQILGQKVEFLVSFYNNEISEKSEIFDDQFSVERPDGSNFTLKIRSTKLEDSAMYFCARLAGADADTQYFGPGTRLTVL.

The chain couples TRBV29-1 to TRBJ2-1; D unclear. V shed 4 bases and J shed 4 bases, with 14 bases lying between them. CDR1 SQVTM and CDR2 ANQGSEA come from the germline V gene. The CDR3 is 14 amino acids. CDR3 in amino acids: CSVASVGHYNEQFF. The CDR3 bases are TGCAGCGTTGCTTCAGTAGGGCATTACAATGAGCAGTTCTTC.

This chain uses TRBV5-1 with TRBJ2-7, with D possibly being TRBD1 (6 bases). Germline CDR1 SGHRS, CDR2 YFSETQ. V was cut by 1 base and J by 3 bases, with 11 bases left in between. The CDR3 is 14 residues long. This CDR3 is CASSLWGPYYEQYF. In nucleotides, the CDR3 is TGCGCCAGCAGCTTGTGGGGGCCCTACTACGAGCAGTACTTC. Filled out from reference TRBV5-1 and TRBJ2-7, the complete variable domain reads KAGVTQTPRYLIKTRGQQVTLSCSPISGHRSVSWYQQTPGQGLQFLFEYFSETQRNKGNFPGRFSGRQFSNSRSEMNVSTLELGDSALYLCASSLWGPYYEQYFGPGTRLTVT.

This sequence joins TRBV5-1 and TRBJ2-7, with 11 positions matching TRBD2. CDR1 is SGHRS and CDR2 is YFSETQ in the germline V gene. V shed 5 bases and J 0 bases; nucleotides not matched to a gene: 4. The CDR3 is made up of 15 amino acids. The CDR3 bases are TGCGCCAGCAGACCAACTAGCGGGAGCTCCTACGAGCAGTACTTC. Its protein is CASRPTSGSSYEQYF.

This clonotype was observed a single time. This sequence joins TRBV4-3 and TRBJ2-5, with 8 bases matching TRBD1. The CDR3 totals 14 residues. The V and J ends lost 4 bases and 1 base, in that order; junction bases with no gene match: 2. Germline CDR1 is LGHNA and CDR2 is YSLEER. CDR3 residues: CASSPDRAQETQYF. The CDR3, as DNA: TGCGCCAGCAGCCCGGACAGGGCCCAAGAGACCCAGTACTTC.

This rearrangement joins TRBV14 to TRBJ2-1, with 14 bases identical to TRBD2. The length of the CDR3 is 16 residues. The V segment lost 4 bases and the J segment 8 bases; nucleotides outside the gene matches: 7. The germline gives CDR1 SGHDN, CDR2 FVKESK. CDR3 bases: TGTGCCAGCAGCCTATCGGGACTAGCGGGGGCCCATGAGCAGTTCTTC. Translated: CASSLSGLAGAHEQFF.

V is TRBV15 and J is TRBJ2-5; TRBD2 aligns across 7 bases. Germline V lookup: CDR1 LNHNV, CDR2 YYDKDF (reference sequence). Trimming at V came to 0 bases and at J to 2 bases, leaving 12 bases not matched to a gene. CDR3 length: 18 residues. CDR3 sequence: CATSRDSFLAETQETQYF. As DNA, the CDR3 is TGTGCCACCAGCAGAGATTCGTTTCTAGCGGAGACGCAAGAGACCCAGTACTTC. The full variable domain, completed using reference TRBV15 and TRBJ2-5, is DAMVIQNPRYQVTQFGKPVTLSCSQTLNHNVMYWYQQKSSQAPKLLFHYYDKDFNNEADTPDNFQSRRPNTSFCFLDIRSPGLGDTAMYLCATSRDSFLAETQETQYFGPGTRLLVL.

The gene calls are TRBV3-1 and TRBJ1-5; the match to TRBD1 covers 8 bases. The CDR3 is made up of 17 amino acids. Germline V gene sequence: CDR1 LGHDT, CDR2 YNNKEL (reference sequence). V lost 0 bases, J lost 4 bases, and 8 bases stayed unmatched. The DNA for the CDR3 is TGTGCCAGCAGCCAAGATTACGTGACAGGGGTAAATCAGCCCCAGCATTTT. Encoded protein: CASSQDYVTGVNQPQHF.

CDR3 in amino acids: CSARAWHRGSNQPQHF. DNA for the CDR3: TGCAGTGCTAGAGCATGGCACAGGGGAAGCAATCAGCCCCAGCATTTT. The chain carries TRBV20-1 and TRBJ1-5; 7 bases are shared with TRBD1. Germline V CDR1 and CDR2: DFQATT, SNEGSKA (reference sequence). The V and J ends lost 1 base and 1 base, in that order; junction bases with no gene match: 7. The CDR3 is 16 residues long.

This sequence joins TRBV7-9 and TRBJ2-5, with 10 bases identical to TRBD2. The CDR3 extends over 18 amino acids. Germline V gives CDR1 SEHNR, CDR2 FQNEAQ (reference sequence). V lost 5 bases to trimming and J lost 2 bases; unmatched junction nucleotides: 14. The CDR3 sequence is CASSPARFSGGPQETQYF. CDR3 sequence (DNA): TGTGCCAGCAGCCCCGCGAGGTTTAGCGGGGGGCCTCAAGAGACCCAGTACTTC.

CDR3 amino acids: CSVGGTKASSEAFF. The CDR3 nucleotides are TGCAGCGTGGGGGGAACTAAAGCCTCGAGTGAAGCTTTCTTT. The rearrangement joins TRBV29-1 to TRBJ1-1; D is possibly TRBD1 (5 bases). Germline V lookup: CDR1 SQVTM, CDR2 ANQGSEA. The ends were cut back, 6 bases at V and 7 bases at J, with 21 bases in the middle. CDR3 length: 14 amino acids.

The chain has TRBV7-9 and TRBJ1-1, with no clear D. The V gene lost 5 bases and the J gene lost 0 bases, with 7 bases spanning the gap. The length of the CDR3 is 13 residues. Germline assignment: CDR1 SEHNR and CDR2 FQNEAQ (reference sequence). The CDR3 reads CASSASMNTEAFF. CDR3 bases: TGTGCCAGCAGCGCGTCCATGAACACTGAAGCTTTCTTT.

The chain combines TRBV12-3 or TRBV12-4 with TRBJ2-5, with TRBD2 matching 7 bases. V dropped 2 bases and J dropped 3; count of bases not matched to a gene: 3. The CDR3 is made up of 14 amino acids. The chain's CDR3 is CASSLFLAEETQYF. CDR3 coding DNA: TGTGCCAGCAGTTTATTCCTAGCGGAAGAGACCCAGTACTTC.

V gene TRBV9 combines with J gene TRBJ1-2, with D possibly being TRBD1 (5 bases). The CDR3 has 15 amino acids. Germline-derived CDR1 and CDR2 are SGDLS and YYNGEE. V dropped 3 bases and J dropped 7 bases, with 19 bases sitting between them. The DNA for the CDR3 is TGTGCCAGCAGCGCCACGGGGGTAAACCGGGGTGGCTACACCTTC. It is translated as CASSATGVNRGGYTF.

V gene TRBV7-9 combines with J gene TRBJ1-1; D remains ambiguous. From germline, CDR1 is SEHNR and CDR2 FQNEAQ (reference sequence). The CDR3 extends over 12 amino acids. Between the trimmed V and J ends, which lost 4 bases and 7 bases, there was a span of 10 bases. CDR3 in amino acids: CASSSPGDEAFF. CDR3 DNA: TGTGCCAGCAGCTCCCCCGGAGATGAAGCTTTCTTT.

V and J are TRBV4-1 and TRBJ2-1; 7 bases fit TRBD1. Germline V gene lookup returns CDR1 MGHRA and CDR2 YSYEKL. Trimming cost V 2 bases and J 8 bases; bases outside gene matches: 9. The CDR3 spans 15 residues. This chain's CDR3 is CASSQLEGAGDEQFF. In DNA form, the CDR3 reads TGCGCCAGCAGCCAACTCGAGGGGGCAGGGGATGAGCAGTTCTTC.

The chain carries TRBV5-6 and TRBJ2-1; possible D gene TRBD2, 5 bases. The CDR3 is made up of 13 amino acids. Trimming removed 2 bases from V and 7 bases from J, with 10 bases in between. CDR1 and CDR2 from the germline V gene are SGHDT and YYEEEE. CDR3 loop: CASSLRLRNEQFF. The CDR3 nucleotides are TGTGCCAGCAGCTTACGACTACGTAATGAGCAGTTCTTC.

The chain joins TRBV7-9 to TRBJ2-7; D not resolved. The V end was cut by 2 bases, the J end by 3 bases, with 5 bases between. Germline lookup yields CDR1 SEHNR and CDR2 FQNEAQ (reference sequence). CDR3 length: 12 residues. Here the CDR3 DNA reads TGTGCCAGCAGCTTACAGGACTACGAGCAGTACTTC. Encoded protein: CASSLQDYEQYF.

The chain combines TRBV19 with TRBJ1-2, with D uncertain. The V and J ends lost 5 bases and 3 bases respectively, with 7 bases between them. The CDR3 has 12 residues. Germline-derived CDR1 and CDR2 are LNHDA and SQIVND (reference sequence). CDR3 amino acids: CASSDKDYGYTF. The CDR3 nucleotides are TGTGCCAGTAGTGACAAGGACTATGGCTACACCTTC.